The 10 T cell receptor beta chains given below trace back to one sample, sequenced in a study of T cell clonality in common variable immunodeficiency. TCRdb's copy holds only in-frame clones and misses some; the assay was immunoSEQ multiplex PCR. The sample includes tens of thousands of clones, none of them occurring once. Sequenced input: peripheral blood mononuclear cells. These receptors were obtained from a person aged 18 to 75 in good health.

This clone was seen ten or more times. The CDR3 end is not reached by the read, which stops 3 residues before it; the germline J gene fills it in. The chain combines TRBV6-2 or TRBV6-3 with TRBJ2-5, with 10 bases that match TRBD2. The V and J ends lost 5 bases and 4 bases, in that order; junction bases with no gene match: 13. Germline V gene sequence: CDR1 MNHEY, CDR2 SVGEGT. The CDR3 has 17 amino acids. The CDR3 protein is CASSPRGSGRRGETQYF. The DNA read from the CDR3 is TGTGCCAGCAGTCCCCGGGGTAGCGGGAGGAGAGGAGAGACC.

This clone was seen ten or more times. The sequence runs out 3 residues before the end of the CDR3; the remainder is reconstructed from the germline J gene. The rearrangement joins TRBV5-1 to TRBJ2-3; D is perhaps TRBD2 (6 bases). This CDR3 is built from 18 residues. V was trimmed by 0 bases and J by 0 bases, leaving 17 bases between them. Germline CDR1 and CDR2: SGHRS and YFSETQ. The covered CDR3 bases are TGCGCCAGCAGCTTGGGGGCCCACCTCGGGGGAAGCACAGATACG. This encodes CASSLGAHLGGSTDT. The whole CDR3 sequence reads CASSLGAHLGGSTDTQYF.

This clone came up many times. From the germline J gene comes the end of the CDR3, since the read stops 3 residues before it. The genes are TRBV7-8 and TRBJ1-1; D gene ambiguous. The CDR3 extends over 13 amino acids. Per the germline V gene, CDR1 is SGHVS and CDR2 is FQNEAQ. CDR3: CASSLVPPGEAFF. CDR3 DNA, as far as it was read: TGTGCCAGCAGCTTAGTTCCCCCAGGCGAA.

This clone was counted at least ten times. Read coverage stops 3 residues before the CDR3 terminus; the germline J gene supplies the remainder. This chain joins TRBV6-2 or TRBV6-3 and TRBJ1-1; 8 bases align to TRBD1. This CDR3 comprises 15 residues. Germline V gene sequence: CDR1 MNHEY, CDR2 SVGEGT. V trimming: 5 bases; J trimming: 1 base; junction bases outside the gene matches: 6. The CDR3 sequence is CASSKRGTGNTEAFF. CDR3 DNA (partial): TGTGCCAGCAGTAAACGCGGGACAGGGAACACTGAA.

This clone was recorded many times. The CDR3 DNA, read in part, is TGCAGCGTAAGACGGACAGGGGGACCGAACACTGAA. Amino acids: CSVRRTGGPNTE. The whole CDR3 protein reads CSVRRTGGPNTEAFF. J is TRBJ1-1 and V is TRBV29-1, with 10 bases lining up with TRBD1. The CDR3 end falls 3 residues outside the read, so it is completed with the germline J gene. Germline CDR1 reads SQVTM; CDR2 reads ANQGSEA. With 6 bases clipped from V and 1 base from J, the junction kept 8 bases outside the gene matches. The CDR3 runs 15 residues.

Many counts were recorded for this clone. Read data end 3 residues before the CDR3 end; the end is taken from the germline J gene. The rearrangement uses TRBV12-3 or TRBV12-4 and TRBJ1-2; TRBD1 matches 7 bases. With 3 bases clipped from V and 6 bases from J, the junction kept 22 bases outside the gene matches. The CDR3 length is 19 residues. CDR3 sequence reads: CASSFLGTRGSTLSDGYTF. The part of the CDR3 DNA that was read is TGTGCCAGCAGTTTCCTTGGAACCAGGGGGTCTACACTTTCGGATGGC.

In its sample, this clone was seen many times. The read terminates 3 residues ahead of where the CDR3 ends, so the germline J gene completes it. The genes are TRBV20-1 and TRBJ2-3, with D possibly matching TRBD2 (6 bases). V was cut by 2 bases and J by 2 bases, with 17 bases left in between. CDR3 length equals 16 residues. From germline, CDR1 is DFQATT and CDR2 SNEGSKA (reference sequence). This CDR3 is CSARPQAGLYTDTQYF. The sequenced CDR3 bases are TGCAGTGCTAGACCTCAGGCAGGACTATACACAGATACG.

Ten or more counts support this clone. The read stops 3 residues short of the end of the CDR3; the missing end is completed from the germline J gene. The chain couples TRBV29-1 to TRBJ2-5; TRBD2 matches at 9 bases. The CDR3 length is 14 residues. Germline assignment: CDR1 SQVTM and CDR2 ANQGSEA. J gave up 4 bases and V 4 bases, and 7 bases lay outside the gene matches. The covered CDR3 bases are TGCAGCGTTGTGTTAGCGGGGGCAGGAGAGACC. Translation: CSVVLAGAGET. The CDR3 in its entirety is CSVVLAGAGETQYF.

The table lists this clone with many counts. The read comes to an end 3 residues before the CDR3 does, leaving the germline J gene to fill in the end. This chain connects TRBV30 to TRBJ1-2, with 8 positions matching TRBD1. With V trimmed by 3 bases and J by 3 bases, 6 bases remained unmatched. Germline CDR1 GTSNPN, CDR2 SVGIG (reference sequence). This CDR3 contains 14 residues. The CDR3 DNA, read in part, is TGTGCCTGGAGAACTCTGACAGGGGACTATGGC. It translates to CAWRTLTGDYG. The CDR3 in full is CAWRTLTGDYGYTF.

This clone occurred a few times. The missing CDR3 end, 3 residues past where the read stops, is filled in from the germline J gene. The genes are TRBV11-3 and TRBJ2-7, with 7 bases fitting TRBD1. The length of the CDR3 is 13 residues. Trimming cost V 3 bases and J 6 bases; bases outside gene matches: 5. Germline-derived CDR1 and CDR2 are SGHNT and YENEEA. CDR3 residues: CASSLDRLGEQYF. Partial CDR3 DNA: TGTGCCAGCAGCTTGGACAGGTTGGGCGAG.